These T cell receptor beta chains were read from a single sample in a study of T cell repertoires in cytomegalovirus infection. TCRdb ran MiXCR on the reads and lists one entry per CDR3 protein. The data hold 95,000 to 150,000 distinct CDR3 sequences, with about 32% observed a single time. Their recognized antigens are unknown. The source was CD8+ T cells from cultured PBMCs, collected from culture after CMV antigen stimulation. The receptors stem from a human donor in good health (CMV status not recorded). Some clones in this sample may be carry-over from other donors' samples. The CDR3 runs from the conserved cysteine through the conserved F or W. D genes are given only for firm matches. Clone size is shown for a subset of rows, as once, few, many or a class of expanded clone.

d_gene	j_gene	v_gene	abundance	CDR3aa	CDR3nt
TRBD1	TRBJ1-5	TRBV28	-	CASSFLNRGQPQHF	TGTGCCAGCAGTTTCCTGAACAGGGGGCAGCCCCAGCATTTT
-	TRBJ2-3	TRBV6-1	-	CASSEMEDTQYF	TGTGCCAGCAGTGAAATGGAGGATACGCAGTATTTT
-	TRBJ2-1	TRBV6-1	many	CASSDNEQFF	TGTGCCAGCAGTGACAATGAGCAGTTCTTC
-	TRBJ1-1	TRBV4-3	-	CASSQDGDLNTEAFF	TGCGCCAGCAGCCAAGATGGGGATTTAAACACTGAAGCTTTCTTT
-	TRBJ2-1	TRBV4-3	-	CASSQGETVGSYNEQFF	TGCGCCAGCAGCCAGGGGGAGACAGTAGGCTCCTACAATGAGCAGTTCTTC
-	TRBJ2-7	TRBV7-8	few	CASSLEGTFYEQYF	TGTGCCAGCAGCTTAGAGGGGACATTCTACGAGCAGTACTTC
-	TRBJ2-3	TRBV6-2/TRBV6-3	-	CASWGVSYSTDTQYF	TGTGCCAGCTGGGGCGTTAGCTACAGCACAGATACGCAGTATTTT
TRBD2	TRBJ2-3	TRBV6-2/TRBV6-3	-	CARETSGETSECTDTQYF	TGTGCCAGAGAGACTAGCGGGGAGACAAGCGAATGCACAGATACGCAGTATTTT
-	TRBJ1-2	TRBV20-1	-	CSAREAQGLYGYTF	TGCAGTGCTAGAGAAGCCCAGGGACTCTATGGCTACACCTTC
-	TRBJ2-7	TRBV6-2/TRBV6-3	-	CASGRNSYEQYF	TGTGCCAGCGGTCGGAACTCCTACGAGCAGTACTTC
-	TRBJ2-1	TRBV6-8	-	CASSYSSRGNEQFF	TGTGCCAGCAGTTACTCGTCCAGGGGCAATGAGCAGTTCTTC
TRBD1	TRBJ2-3	TRBV7-9	-	CASSSWDRGRTDTQYF	TGTGCCAGCAGCTCCTGGGACAGGGGGCGCACAGATACGCAGTATTTT
TRBD1	TRBJ2-7	TRBV7-2	many	CASSRGQGPSYEQYF	TGTGCCAGCAGTAGAGGACAGGGCCCTTCCTACGAGCAGTACTTC
-	TRBJ2-4	TRBV18	few	CASSPPMDSGDDLRSKNIQYF	TGTGCCAGCTCACCACCAATGGACAGCGGGGATGACTTGAGATCAAAAAACATTCAGTACTTC
-	TRBJ1-1	TRBV28	many	CASSRQYTEAFF	TGTGCCAGCAGTCGACAGTACACTGAAGCTTTCTTT
-	TRBJ2-7	TRBV7-2	few	CASSLGSVEQYF	TGTGCCAGCAGCTTGGGGTCGGTCGAGCAGTACTTC
TRBD1	TRBJ1-1	TRBV12-3/TRBV12-4	-	CASRSTGDIEAFF	TGTGCCAGCAGATCGACAGGGGATATTGAAGCTTTCTTT
-	TRBJ1-1	TRBV12-5	-	CTSGLVGVLPGNTEAFF	TGTACTAGTGGTTTGGTCGGGGTGCTACCGGGGAACACTGAAGCTTTCTTT
-	TRBJ1-1	TRBV7-9	few	CASSFGMGTEAFF	TGTGCCAGCAGCTTCGGGATGGGCACTGAAGCTTTCTTT
-	TRBJ2-2	TRBV7-9	-	CASSLFQGPTGELFF	TGTGCCAGCAGCTTATTCCAGGGCCCCACCGGGGAGCTGTTTTTT